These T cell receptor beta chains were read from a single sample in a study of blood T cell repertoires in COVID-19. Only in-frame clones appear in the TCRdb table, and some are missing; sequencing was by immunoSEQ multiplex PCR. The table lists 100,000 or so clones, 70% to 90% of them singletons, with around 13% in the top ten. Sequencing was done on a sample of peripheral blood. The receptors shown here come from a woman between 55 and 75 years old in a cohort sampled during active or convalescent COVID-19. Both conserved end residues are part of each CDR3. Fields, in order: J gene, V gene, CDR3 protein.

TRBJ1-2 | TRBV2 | CASSQVHYSYGYTF
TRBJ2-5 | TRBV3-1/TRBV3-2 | CASSPTSGRRETQYF
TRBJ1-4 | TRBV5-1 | CASSPPTGTETEKLFF
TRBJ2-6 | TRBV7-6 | CASSFRASATLISGANVLTF
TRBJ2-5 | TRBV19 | CASSTGQETQYF
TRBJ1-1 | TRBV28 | CASSLAIVSEAFF
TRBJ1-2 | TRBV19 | CASSIDGGSPNYGYTF
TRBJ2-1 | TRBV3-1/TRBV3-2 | CASSQAGRGSYNEQFF
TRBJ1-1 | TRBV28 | CASSSDRIAEAFF
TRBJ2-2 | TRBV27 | CASSAFDFGIAGELFF
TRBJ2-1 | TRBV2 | CASSASAGGHNEQFF
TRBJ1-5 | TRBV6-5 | CASRMGGAGNQPQHF
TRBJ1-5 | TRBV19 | CASSSGQGSQPQHF
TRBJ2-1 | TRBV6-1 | CASSDEGRANEQFF
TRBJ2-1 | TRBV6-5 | CASSISRVGEQFF
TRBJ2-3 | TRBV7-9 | CASSPWTGGATDTQYF
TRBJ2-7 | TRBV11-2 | CASSFVRGGVYEQYF
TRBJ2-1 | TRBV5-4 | CASSLISGRNNEQFF
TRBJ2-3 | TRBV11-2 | CASSYGLAHDTQYF
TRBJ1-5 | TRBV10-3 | CAISWESNQPQHF
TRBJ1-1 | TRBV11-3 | CASSPADRVGTEAFF
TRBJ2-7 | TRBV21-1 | CASSKGLKKDSPAF
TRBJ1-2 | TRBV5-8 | CASSPRGAGGQVNYGYTF
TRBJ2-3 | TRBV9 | CASSETSAYTDTQYF
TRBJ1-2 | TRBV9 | CASSVGTGGGYFYGYTF
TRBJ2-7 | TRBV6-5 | CASSYRDYAYEQYF
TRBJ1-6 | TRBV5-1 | CASSLEGAGSPLHF
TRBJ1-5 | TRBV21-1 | CASSKAETGDQPQHF
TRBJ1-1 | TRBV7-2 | CASNPGTLNTEAFF
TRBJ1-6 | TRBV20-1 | CSASSDRNSPLHF
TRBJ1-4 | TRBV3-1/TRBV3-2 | CASSQDLVQGKLFF
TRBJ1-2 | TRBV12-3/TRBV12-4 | CASSRSGNYGYTF
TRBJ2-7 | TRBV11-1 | CASSLSPGKDEQYF
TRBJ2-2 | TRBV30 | CAWRGQGNTGELFF
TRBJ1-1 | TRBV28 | CASSLPTGTGDTEAFF
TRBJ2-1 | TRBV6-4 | CATLRYNEQFF
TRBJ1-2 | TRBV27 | CASSLRTGGRLGYGYTF
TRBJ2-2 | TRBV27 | CASSSLAGGLNTGELFF
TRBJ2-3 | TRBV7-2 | CASSLNILDTQYF
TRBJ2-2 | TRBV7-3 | CASSLGQSGELFF
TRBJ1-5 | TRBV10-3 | CAISTGDGQPQHF
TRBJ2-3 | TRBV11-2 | CASSLTSGGAGGTDTQYF
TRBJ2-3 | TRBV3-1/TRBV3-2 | CASSQASGRPTDTQYF
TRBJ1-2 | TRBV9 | CASSVGWGEGRYGYTF
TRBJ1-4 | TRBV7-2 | CASSPAGAGVVNEKLFF
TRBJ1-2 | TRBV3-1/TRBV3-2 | CASSQELSQSGGYTF
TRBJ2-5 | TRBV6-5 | CASTRGGGQETQYF